These T cell receptor beta chains were read from a single sample in a study of CD8+ T cells in alopecia areata. Data came from immunoSEQ multiplex PCR; TCRdb stores just in-frame clones and leaves some out. The sample lists about 200,000 clones, around two fifths occurring once. The sample here was CD4+ T cells sorted from blood, taken at approximately week 30, from a patient treated with tofacitinib. Receptors originate from a human donor with alopecia areata. The CDR3 runs from the conserved cysteine through the conserved F or W. Each record gives: V gene, D gene, clone size, J gene, CDR3 DNA, CDR3 protein. D genes are given only for firm matches. Size is stated for part of the rows, as once, few or many counts, or as a class when the clone is expanded.

V gene: TRBV30
D gene: -
clone size: few
J gene: TRBJ1-1
CDR3 DNA: TGTGCCTGGAGAGAAAGGGCAAAAGTAGGAGCTTTCTTT
CDR3 protein: CAWRERAKVGAFF

V gene: TRBV5-1
D gene: -
clone size: -
J gene: TRBJ2-1
CDR3 DNA: TGCGCCAGCAGCCAAACAGGGTCTAGGGACAATGAGCAGTTCTTC
CDR3 protein: CASSQTGSRDNEQFF

V gene: TRBV5-4
D gene: -
clone size: -
J gene: TRBJ1-4
CDR3 DNA: TGTGCCAGCAGCTTGAGAGGGACAGAAAAACTGTTTTTT
CDR3 protein: CASSLRGTEKLFF

V gene: TRBV10-3
D gene: -
clone size: -
J gene: TRBJ2-7
CDR3 DNA: TGTGCCATCAGTGAGTCTACCTACGAGCAGTACTTC
CDR3 protein: CAISESTYEQYF

V gene: TRBV7-9
D gene: -
clone size: -
J gene: TRBJ2-1
CDR3 DNA: TGTGCCAGCAGCTTAGGGGGACTGCAAATGGGCAATGAGCAGTTCTTC
CDR3 protein: CASSLGGLQMGNEQFF

V gene: TRBV19
D gene: -
clone size: -
J gene: TRBJ1-5
CDR3 DNA: TGTGCCAGTAGTCGACCCCAGGGGACTGGCCAGCCCCAGCATTTT
CDR3 protein: CASSRPQGTGQPQHF

V gene: TRBV6-5
D gene: -
clone size: -
J gene: TRBJ1-5
CDR3 DNA: TGTGCCAGCGGACAACATAGCAATCAGCCCCAGCATTTT
CDR3 protein: CASGQHSNQPQHF

V gene: TRBV4-1
D gene: -
clone size: -
J gene: TRBJ2-7
CDR3 DNA: TGCGCCAGCAGCCAGCTCTTGGGAGCAGCCTCCTACGAGCAGTACTTC
CDR3 protein: CASSQLLGAASYEQYF

V gene: TRBV6-6
D gene: -
clone size: few
J gene: TRBJ2-2
CDR3 DNA: TGTGCCAGCAGTCCACGTCAGGGGATTATCACCGGGGAGCTGTTTTTT
CDR3 protein: CASSPRQGIITGELFF

V gene: TRBV5-1
D gene: TRBD1
clone size: -
J gene: TRBJ1-5
CDR3 DNA: TGCGCCAGCAGCGTCGGGACAGGGGGCAGTCAGCCCCAGCATTTT
CDR3 protein: CASSVGTGGSQPQHF

V gene: TRBV28
D gene: TRBD2
clone size: many
J gene: TRBJ2-1
CDR3 DNA: TGTGCCAGCAGTTTAGCGGGGGGCCTGGATGAGCAGTTCTTC
CDR3 protein: CASSLAGGLDEQFF

V gene: TRBV2
D gene: -
clone size: few
J gene: TRBJ2-7
CDR3 DNA: TGTGCCAGCAGTGGGGTATCAAGGGAGCAGTACTTC
CDR3 protein: CASSGVSREQYF

V gene: TRBV6-1
D gene: -
clone size: few
J gene: TRBJ2-5
CDR3 DNA: TGTGCCAGCAGTGAAGCGCGGGCTGGACAGACCCAGTACTTC
CDR3 protein: CASSEARAGQTQYF

V gene: TRBV11-2
D gene: -
clone size: -
J gene: TRBJ1-1
CDR3 DNA: TGTGCCAGCAGCTTAGATGGGGGGGCCACTGAAGCTTTCTTT
CDR3 protein: CASSLDGGATEAFF

V gene: TRBV29-1
D gene: -
clone size: few
J gene: TRBJ2-3
CDR3 DNA: TGCAGCGTTGAAGATCTTCCCAGGAAAGCTAGCACAGATACGCAGTATTTT
CDR3 protein: CSVEDLPRKASTDTQYF

V gene: TRBV19
D gene: TRBD1
clone size: few
J gene: TRBJ2-6
CDR3 DNA: TGTGCCAGTACCGGACAGGGGGCAGAAGGGGCCAACGTCCTGACTTTC
CDR3 protein: CASTGQGAEGANVLTF

V gene: TRBV25-1
D gene: TRBD1
clone size: -
J gene: TRBJ2-5
CDR3 DNA: TGTGCCAGCAGTGAATTCTCAGGGGGCGGCGAGACCCAGTACTTC
CDR3 protein: CASSEFSGGGETQYF

V gene: TRBV5-1
D gene: -
clone size: -
J gene: TRBJ2-2
CDR3 DNA: TGCGCCAGCAGCTTGGGCCGCGGCACCGGGGAGCTGTTTTTT
CDR3 protein: CASSLGRGTGELFF

V gene: TRBV29-1
D gene: TRBD2
clone size: -
J gene: TRBJ2-3
CDR3 DNA: TGCAGCGTTGGAGTAGCGGGAGGGCCGGCAGATACGCAGTATTTT
CDR3 protein: CSVGVAGGPADTQYF

V gene: TRBV6-5
D gene: TRBD2
clone size: -
J gene: TRBJ2-1
CDR3 DNA: TGTGCCAGCAGTCGGGAGGGACGGATCTACAATGAGCAGTTCTTC
CDR3 protein: CASSREGRIYNEQFF

V gene: TRBV6-5
D gene: -
clone size: once
J gene: TRBJ2-7
CDR3 DNA: TGTGCCAGCAACCATGGGCTCGAGCAGTACTTC
CDR3 protein: CASNHGLEQYF

V gene: TRBV30
D gene: -
clone size: few
J gene: TRBJ2-7
CDR3 DNA: TGTGCCTGGAGTTCGAGAGGGTACGAGCAGTACTTC
CDR3 protein: CAWSSRGYEQYF

V gene: TRBV30
D gene: -
clone size: -
J gene: TRBJ2-3
CDR3 DNA: TGTGCCCGGAAGGGGTTGGTAGCGGGCACAGATACGCAGTATTTT
CDR3 protein: CARKGLVAGTDTQYF

V gene: TRBV2
D gene: -
clone size: -
J gene: TRBJ1-1
CDR3 DNA: TGTGCCAGCAGTGAGGACAGCATGAACACTGAAGCTTTCTTT
CDR3 protein: CASSEDSMNTEAFF

V gene: TRBV6-5
D gene: TRBD2
clone size: -
J gene: TRBJ2-1
CDR3 DNA: TGTGCCAGCAGTCAGCGGGGGCCCTCCTACAATGAGCAGTTCTTC
CDR3 protein: CASSQRGPSYNEQFF

V gene: TRBV25-1
D gene: TRBD1
clone size: -
J gene: TRBJ2-6
CDR3 DNA: TGTGCCAGCAGGACCCCGGGACAGGAGGTCTCTGGGGCCAACGTCCTGACTTTC
CDR3 protein: CASRTPGQEVSGANVLTF

V gene: TRBV5-4
D gene: TRBD2
clone size: -
J gene: TRBJ2-3
CDR3 DNA: TGTGCCAGCAGCCACAACTCAAGACTAGCGGGAGGGTCAGATACGCAGTATTTT
CDR3 protein: CASSHNSRLAGGSDTQYF

V gene: TRBV29-1
D gene: -
clone size: -
J gene: TRBJ1-1
CDR3 DNA: TGCAGCGTTGACCCAGGGAGTGGCACTGAAGCTTTCTTT
CDR3 protein: CSVDPGSGTEAFF

V gene: TRBV30
D gene: -
clone size: -
J gene: TRBJ1-3
CDR3 DNA: TGTGCCTGGAGCCCGGAAGTTTTAAACACCATATATTTT
CDR3 protein: CAWSPEVLNTIYF

V gene: TRBV6-5
D gene: TRBD1
clone size: -
J gene: TRBJ1-2
CDR3 DNA: TGTGCCAGCAGTTACTCGGACAGGGCTGGCTACACCTTC
CDR3 protein: CASSYSDRAGYTF

V gene: TRBV10-1
D gene: -
clone size: -
J gene: TRBJ1-5
CDR3 DNA: TGCGCCAGCAGTGAGTCGATAACTCAGCCCCAGCATTTT
CDR3 protein: CASSESITQPQHF

V gene: TRBV7-2
D gene: TRBD1
clone size: -
J gene: TRBJ2-7
CDR3 DNA: TGTGCCAGCAGCGCAGACAGGGGCGAGCAGTACTTC
CDR3 protein: CASSADRGEQYF

V gene: TRBV5-1
D gene: -
clone size: many
J gene: TRBJ1-2
CDR3 DNA: TGCGCCAGCAGCTTGGCTCAGGGGCGCGGGGATTATGGCTACACCTTC
CDR3 protein: CASSLAQGRGDYGYTF

V gene: TRBV2
D gene: TRBD2
clone size: -
J gene: TRBJ2-7
CDR3 DNA: TGTGCCAGCGCCAGGGAGCGGGGCTACGAGCAGTACTTC
CDR3 protein: CASARERGYEQYF

V gene: TRBV7-9
D gene: TRBD1
clone size: -
J gene: TRBJ1-5
CDR3 DNA: TGTGCCAGCAGCTTGGTACAGGGGCCCGGTCAGCCCCAGCATTTT
CDR3 protein: CASSLVQGPGQPQHF

V gene: TRBV11-2
D gene: -
clone size: -
J gene: TRBJ1-1
CDR3 DNA: TGTGCCAGCAGCTCGTACCATGGGATGAACACTGAAGCTTTCTTT
CDR3 protein: CASSSYHGMNTEAFF

V gene: TRBV27
D gene: TRBD1
clone size: -
J gene: TRBJ1-2
CDR3 DNA: TGTGCCAGCAGTGTGACGCCGGGACAGGGTGGCTACACCTTC
CDR3 protein: CASSVTPGQGGYTF

V gene: TRBV15
D gene: -
clone size: few
J gene: TRBJ2-1
CDR3 DNA: TGTGCCACCAGCAGAGATATATCGGGTGAGCAGTTCTTC
CDR3 protein: CATSRDISGEQFF

V gene: TRBV4-1
D gene: -
clone size: few
J gene: TRBJ1-2
CDR3 DNA: TGCGCCAGCAGCCAAGATGGAGGGGCCTCCTATGGCTACACCTTC
CDR3 protein: CASSQDGGASYGYTF

V gene: TRBV7-3
D gene: TRBD1
clone size: -
J gene: TRBJ2-2
CDR3 DNA: TGTGCCAGCAGCTTCGGTGGACAGGGTAACACCGGGGAGCTGTTTTTT
CDR3 protein: CASSFGGQGNTGELFF

V gene: TRBV5-1
D gene: -
clone size: -
J gene: TRBJ2-6
CDR3 DNA: TGCGCCAGCAGGCAGGTCTACAGGAGCTCTGGGGCCAACGTCCTGACTTTC
CDR3 protein: CASRQVYRSSGANVLTF

V gene: TRBV7-3
D gene: TRBD2
clone size: -
J gene: TRBJ2-1
CDR3 DNA: TGTGCCAGCAGCTTTGGAGGACTAGCGGGGGATGAGCAGTTCTTC
CDR3 protein: CASSFGGLAGDEQFF

V gene: TRBV5-1
D gene: -
clone size: few
J gene: TRBJ1-4
CDR3 DNA: TGCGCCAGCAGCCAGACCTGGATCACTAATGAAAAACTGTTTTTT
CDR3 protein: CASSQTWITNEKLFF

V gene: TRBV18
D gene: TRBD1
clone size: few
J gene: TRBJ2-2
CDR3 DNA: TGTGCCAGCTCACCAGGACAGGACCGGGAGCTGTTTTTT
CDR3 protein: CASSPGQDRELFF

V gene: TRBV29-1
D gene: -
clone size: few
J gene: TRBJ2-2
CDR3 DNA: TGCAGCGTTGAAGGGGGAAACACCGGGGAGCTGTTTTTT
CDR3 protein: CSVEGGNTGELFF

V gene: TRBV6-6
D gene: TRBD1
clone size: few
J gene: TRBJ2-4
CDR3 DNA: TGTGCCAGCACAACAGGGGGCGCGGCCAAAAACATTCAGTACTTC
CDR3 protein: CASTTGGAAKNIQYF

V gene: TRBV20-1
D gene: -
clone size: -
J gene: TRBJ1-1
CDR3 DNA: TGCAGTGCTAGCGGGGTGGGTGAAGCTTTCTTT
CDR3 protein: CSASGVGEAFF

V gene: TRBV23-1
D gene: -
clone size: many
J gene: TRBJ2-7
CDR3 DNA: TGCGCCGTGGGTTCATGGCGGGTGAGCTCCTACGAGCAGTACTTC
CDR3 protein: CAVGSWRVSSYEQYF

V gene: TRBV7-8
D gene: -
clone size: few
J gene: TRBJ2-7
CDR3 DNA: TGTGCCAGCAGCCGAACTGACCACTACGAGCAGTACTTC
CDR3 protein: CASSRTDHYEQYF

V gene: TRBV19
D gene: -
clone size: few
J gene: TRBJ1-2
CDR3 DNA: TGTGCCAGTAGTCCTAACTATGGCTACACCTTC
CDR3 protein: CASSPNYGYTF

V gene: TRBV5-1
D gene: TRBD1
clone size: -
J gene: TRBJ1-1
CDR3 DNA: TGCGCCAGCAGACCGGACAGGGGAACTGAAGCTTTCTTT
CDR3 protein: CASRPDRGTEAFF

V gene: TRBV29-1
D gene: TRBD1
clone size: -
J gene: TRBJ1-2
CDR3 DNA: TGCAGCGTTGGTAGCCAGGGGGCGAAAGGCTACACCTTC
CDR3 protein: CSVGSQGAKGYTF

V gene: TRBV7-8
D gene: TRBD1
clone size: -
J gene: TRBJ1-1
CDR3 DNA: TGTGCCAGCAGCTTATATAGGGACAGGGAAGCTTTCTTT
CDR3 protein: CASSLYRDREAFF

V gene: TRBV6-5
D gene: -
clone size: few
J gene: TRBJ2-1
CDR3 DNA: TGTGCCAGCAGTTACACAGCTGTTAGCGGTACCAATGAGCAGTTCTTC
CDR3 protein: CASSYTAVSGTNEQFF

V gene: TRBV29-1
D gene: TRBD2
clone size: few
J gene: TRBJ2-7
CDR3 DNA: TGCAGCGCCGGAGGACTAGCGGGAGTCGAGCAGTACTTC
CDR3 protein: CSAGGLAGVEQYF

V gene: TRBV30
D gene: -
clone size: few
J gene: TRBJ1-3
CDR3 DNA: TGTGCCTGGAGTGTGGGTCCGAGCTCTGGAAACACCATATATTTT
CDR3 protein: CAWSVGPSSGNTIYF

V gene: TRBV5-6
D gene: -
clone size: few
J gene: TRBJ1-2
CDR3 DNA: TGTGCCAGCAGCTTCTGGGAAGGCGACGACTACACCTTC
CDR3 protein: CASSFWEGDDYTF

V gene: TRBV7-9
D gene: TRBD1
clone size: few
J gene: TRBJ1-2
CDR3 DNA: TGTGCCAGCAGCTTAGGGGGACAGGGGTTCGAGGGCTACACCTTC
CDR3 protein: CASSLGGQGFEGYTF

V gene: TRBV7-2
D gene: TRBD1
clone size: many
J gene: TRBJ1-2
CDR3 DNA: TGTGCCAGCAGCTCCGCGCCTGGACAGGGGGCAGGAGGCTACACCTTC
CDR3 protein: CASSSAPGQGAGGYTF